This is a list of T cell receptor beta chains from one sample in a study of shared clonotypes between healthy human individuals. Here immunoSEQ multiplex PCR was the method, and the copy in TCRdb shows in-frame clones only, minus some. The sample includes approximately 100,000 clones, around 64% of them seen just once. Specimen: memory CD8+ T cells sorted from blood. Receptors were obtained from a woman aged 25 to 39 in good health. The CDR3 runs from the conserved cysteine through the conserved F or W.

V gene: TRBV25-1
J gene: TRBJ1-5
CDR3 protein: CASSGGYSNQPQHF

V gene: TRBV6-5
J gene: TRBJ2-2
CDR3 protein: CASSYGADFTGGELFF

V gene: TRBV7-8
J gene: TRBJ2-7
CDR3 protein: CASSLQAASGGYEQYF

V gene: TRBV29-1
J gene: TRBJ2-2
CDR3 protein: CSVALLGGELFF

V gene: TRBV6-1
J gene: TRBJ1-2
CDR3 protein: CASSEAGSYGYTF

V gene: TRBV7-8
J gene: TRBJ2-7
CDR3 protein: CASSPTSGQSSYEQYF

V gene: TRBV2
J gene: TRBJ1-4
CDR3 protein: CASSDNEKLFF

V gene: TRBV5-6
J gene: TRBJ1-1
CDR3 protein: CASSFRGVAMNTEAFF

V gene: TRBV10-3
J gene: TRBJ1-2
CDR3 protein: CAIRVYASVNYGYTF

V gene: TRBV28
J gene: TRBJ2-7
CDR3 protein: CASSHRWDTSYEQYF

V gene: TRBV7-6
J gene: TRBJ2-3
CDR3 protein: CASSLVWLAAQYF

V gene: TRBV2
J gene: TRBJ1-1
CDR3 protein: CASSLGSGLRAFF

V gene: TRBV10-3
J gene: TRBJ2-2
CDR3 protein: CAISDQGLNTGELFF

V gene: TRBV19
J gene: TRBJ1-2
CDR3 protein: CASSIGSDYYGYTF

V gene: TRBV25-1
J gene: TRBJ2-2
CDR3 protein: CASSESRLAGENTGELFF